This T cell receptor beta chain was profiled in a study of tumor-infiltrating lymphocytes in primary liver carcinoma. Production of TCR beta cDNA used around 500 ng total RNA together with a constant-region primer. Each TCR beta library was derived from three nested multiplex PCR rounds that employed slightly modified ARM-PCR. For approximately 11 cycles apiece, the opening two PCR rounds ran with TRBV1-TRBV30 forward primers and a C-beta reverse primer. TCRdb used MiXCR to reprocess the multiplex PCR reads, holding one entry per CDR3 protein. The profile shows roughly 80,000 distinct CDR3 sequences, 65% to 75% of them singletons. Turning to this clonotype: Compared with germline, one end of the junction differs, possibly owing to a read error.

From 20-30 mg of unsorted bulk tissue, DNA and RNA were co-extracted together. Germline CDR1 and CDR2: SQVTM and ANQGSEA. The CDR3 extends over 13 amino acids. The sequence was collected from a man aged 40-49 years with primary liver carcinoma and hepatitis B virus infection. Sequences were obtained from tumor-adjacent normal liver tissue. The rearrangement joins TRBV29-1 to TRBJ1-2; D gene uncertain. The CDR3 spells CSVDAGTNYDYTF. CDR3 nucleotides: TGCAGCGTTGACGCAGGAACTAACTATGACTACACTTTC.